The following is a T cell receptor beta chain sequence with its context. The length of the CDR3 is 13 residues. The V segment lost 5 bases and the J segment 8 bases; nucleotides outside the gene matches: 6. The sample comes from a study of blood T cell repertoires in COVID-19. Study-wide context: Sites across the United States, Italy and Spain contributed samples from acute and convalescent COVID-19. Sample material is recorded as cDNA or gDNA derived from T cells, B-cell-depleted T cells, or PBMCs.

Authors' data handling: The authors estimated nucleated cell counts from reference gene primer amplification. Assay: immunoSEQ multiplex PCR; the TCRdb copy retains only in-frame clones and omits some. V and J calls and clone size are those listed in that table; D and trimming were worked out from the DNA. The sample has approximately 85,000 clones; around 90% are singletons. The sequence was obtained from an elderly woman with active or convalescent COVID-19. This chain links TRBV12-3 or TRBV12-4 with TRBJ1-2, with 9 bases that match TRBD1. The sample taken for sequencing was peripheral blood. Here the CDR3 DNA reads TGTGCCAGCAGTGCCGGGACAGGGCGGGGCTACACCTTC. The encoded protein is CASSAGTGRGYTF.